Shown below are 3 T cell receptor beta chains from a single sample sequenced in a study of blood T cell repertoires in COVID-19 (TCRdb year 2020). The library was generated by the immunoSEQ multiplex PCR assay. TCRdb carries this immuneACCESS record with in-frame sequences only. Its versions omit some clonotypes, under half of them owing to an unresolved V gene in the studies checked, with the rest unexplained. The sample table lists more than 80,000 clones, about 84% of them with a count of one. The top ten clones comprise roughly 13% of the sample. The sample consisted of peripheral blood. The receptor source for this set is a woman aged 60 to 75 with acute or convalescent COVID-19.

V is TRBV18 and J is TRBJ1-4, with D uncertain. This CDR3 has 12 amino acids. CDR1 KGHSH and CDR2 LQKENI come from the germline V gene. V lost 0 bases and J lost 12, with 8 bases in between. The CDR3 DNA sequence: TGTGCCAGCTCACCACCTACGAGGGAACTGTTTTTT. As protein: CASSPPTRELFF.

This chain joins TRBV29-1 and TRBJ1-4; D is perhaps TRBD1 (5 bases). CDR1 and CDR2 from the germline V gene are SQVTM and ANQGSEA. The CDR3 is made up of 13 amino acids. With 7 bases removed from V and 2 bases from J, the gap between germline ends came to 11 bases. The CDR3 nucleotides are TGCAGCGGACGGGGGGGGACTAATGAAAAACTGTTTTTT. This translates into CSGRGGTNEKLFF.

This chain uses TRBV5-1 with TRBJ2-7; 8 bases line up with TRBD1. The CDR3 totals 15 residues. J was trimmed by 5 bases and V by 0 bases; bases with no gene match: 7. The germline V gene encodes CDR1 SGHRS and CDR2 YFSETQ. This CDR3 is CASSLEGRGRHEQYF. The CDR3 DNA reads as TGCGCCAGCAGCTTGGAGGGCAGGGGGCGTCACGAGCAGTACTTC.